A single sample gave rise to the 16 T cell receptor beta chains below, sequenced in a study of T-cell reconstitution after alpha-beta-depleted transplantation in children. The TCRbeta library incorporated unique molecular identifiers. A single record per CDR3 protein comes from TCRdb applying MiXCR to the PCR reads. The sample has approximately 110,000 distinct CDR3 sequences, around 10% seen once. The specimen was PBMCs, collected before TCRalphabeta/CD19-depleted stem cell transplant. Receptors originate from a boy aged 2 to 10 with acute lymphoblastic leukemia, due to receive a stem cell transplant.

The rearrangement links TRBV28 to TRBJ1-1; no reliable D call. This CDR3 is 13 amino acids long. Trimming took 7 bases from V and 4 from J, leaving 13 bases between them. The germline V gene has CDR1 MDHEN and CDR2 SYDVKM. DNA for the CDR3: TGTGCCAGCATGAGCTCCGCACTCACTGAAGCTTTCTTT. It translates to CASMSSALTEAFF.

At least ten counts were recorded for this clonotype. V gene TRBV20-1 combines with J gene TRBJ2-7; possibly TRBD2 for D (6 bases). The CDR3 loop spans 14 amino acids. Trimming removed 0 bases from V and 2 bases from J, with 11 bases in between. Germline V lookup: CDR1 DFQATT, CDR2 SNEGSKA (reference sequence). The CDR3 coding sequence is TGCAGTGCTAGAGATCGACGGGGGACCTACGAGCAGTACTTC. Its protein is CSARDRRGTYEQYF.

This clonotype was recorded once. This chain links TRBV4-2 with TRBJ1-2; D is uncertain. Looked up from germline, CDR1 is LGHNA and CDR2 is YNFKEQ. The CDR3 totals 13 residues. V gave up 6 bases and J gave up 0 bases, with 8 bases separating them. CDR3 sequence (DNA): TGTGCCAGCAGTTATGGGTCTAACTATGGCTACACCTTC. It yields the protein CASSYGSNYGYTF.

This chain uses TRBV29-1 with TRBJ2-7; no clear D. The germline V gene encodes CDR1 SQVTM and CDR2 ANQGSEA. Trimming left V 6 bases short and J 2 bases short, with 17 bases between. The CDR3 runs 14 residues. The chain's CDR3 is CSVKTDLTTYEQYF. CDR3 DNA sequence: TGCAGCGTGAAGACGGACCTAACGACCTACGAGCAGTACTTC.

V is TRBV30 and J is TRBJ2-1; D remains ambiguous. The CDR3 is made up of 11 amino acids. V gave up 0 bases and J gave up 9 bases, with 6 bases separating them. The germline CDR1 and CDR2 sequences are GTSNPN and SVGIG (reference sequence). CDR3 in amino acids: CAWSVGTEQFF. The CDR3 DNA sequence: TGTGCCTGGAGTGTCGGAACTGAGCAGTTCTTC.

V usage is TRBV27 and J usage is TRBJ2-1; 14 bases are a match to TRBD2. This CDR3 has 18 amino acids. Germline V gene lookup returns CDR1 MNHEY and CDR2 SMNVEV (reference sequence). J gave up 3 bases and V 6 bases, and 10 bases lay outside the gene matches. The CDR3 is CASRGLRLAGGYYNEQFF. CDR3 coding DNA: TGTGCCAGCAGAGGACTGCGACTAGCGGGAGGGTACTACAATGAGCAGTTCTTC.

At least ten counts were recorded for this clonotype. This sequence joins TRBV29-1 and TRBJ2-1, with D possibly matching TRBD1 (6 bases). CDR1 SQVTM and CDR2 ANQGSEA come from the germline V gene. The ends were cut back, 7 bases at V and 10 bases at J, with 17 bases in the middle. The CDR3 totals 12 residues. For the CDR3, the DNA is TGCAGCGCAACCCCACAGGGAACGGAGCAGTTCTTC. Translating it yields CSATPQGTEQFF.

This clonotype was detected only a few times. The gene calls are TRBV2 and TRBJ2-7; no clear D. Trimming took off 11 bases at V and 2 bases at J, with 13 bases between the two ends. CDR3 length: 12 residues. Germline lookup yields CDR1 SNHLY and CDR2 FYNNEI. CDR3 coding DNA: TGTGCCGTTTTGGGCGAGGCCTACGAGCAGTACTTC. Encoded protein: CAVLGEAYEQYF.

This clonotype was recorded only once. The V and J genes are TRBV6-7 and TRBJ1-6; D is uncertain. TRBV6-7 is treated as an ORF (open reading frame) with a function not yet certain. Trimming shortened V by 5 bases and J by 11 bases, and 10 bases separated the two germline ends. The CDR3 length is 12 residues. The CDR3 bases are TGTGCCAGCAGTCTGACCCCTCCACCCCTCCACTTT. Its protein product is CASSLTPPPLHF.

This clonotype appeared a few times. The rearrangement uses TRBV5-1 and TRBJ2-1, with D possibly TRBD1 on 6 matching bases. Trimming cost V 2 bases and J 7 bases, with 22 bases left between them. CDR1 and CDR2 from the germline V gene are SGHRS and YFSETQ. The CDR3 spans 17 residues. In nucleotides, the CDR3 is TGCGCCAGCAGCTTCGTCCTGGCTAGAGGGGGTAGGAATGAGCAGTTCTTC. Amino acids: CASSFVLARGGRNEQFF.

In this sample, this clonotype turned up many times. V usage is TRBV7-9 and J usage is TRBJ2-7, with D perhaps TRBD1 or TRBD2 (5 bases each). The CDR3 is made up of 13 amino acids. CDR1 and CDR2 (germline): SEHNR, FQNEAQ (reference sequence). V gave up 1 base and J gave up 3 bases, with 7 bases separating them. The chain's CDR3 is CASSLGDGYEQYF. In DNA form, the CDR3 reads TGTGCCAGCAGCTTAGGGGACGGCTACGAGCAGTACTTC.

The chain links TRBV6-5 to TRBJ1-2; D call uncertain. Per the germline V gene, CDR1 is MNHEY and CDR2 is SVGAGI. V lost 0 bases and J 2 bases, leaving 13 bases between the germline ends. CDR3 length: 16 amino acids. This chain's CDR3 is CASSYSPRGANYGYTF. For the CDR3, the DNA is TGTGCCAGCAGTTACTCCCCCCGTGGAGCGAACTATGGCTACACCTTC.

This clonotype was picked up many times. V is TRBV5-5 and J is TRBJ2-3; unclear D gene. Trimming stripped 0 bases from V and 7 bases from J, with 3 bases between. Germline V gives CDR1 SGHKS, CDR2 YYEKEE (reference sequence). The CDR3 sequence is 11 residues long. The CDR3 loop reads CASSLGHTQYF. The CDR3, as DNA: TGTGCCAGCAGCTTGGGTCATACGCAGTATTTT.

The chain joins TRBV9 to TRBJ2-3; D is possibly TRBD2 (5 bases). Trimming pared 2 bases from V and 2 bases from J, leaving 12 bases between. CDR1 and CDR2 (germline): SGDLS, YYNGEE. The length of the CDR3 is 15 residues. DNA for the CDR3: TGTGCCAGCAGCGTCGGAGGCCTTCCCACAGATACGCAGTATTTT. It translates to CASSVGGLPTDTQYF.

This clonotype was observed many times. This chain connects TRBV7-8 to TRBJ2-2, with TRBD1 as a possible D gene (5 bases). Trimming took off 1 base at V and 2 bases at J, with 17 bases between the two ends. There are 18 residues in the CDR3. Germline CDR1 reads SGHVS; CDR2 reads FQNEAQ. The CDR3 protein is CASSLGLPNRLNTGELFF. The CDR3 region has the DNA TGTGCCAGCAGCTTAGGGCTACCCAACAGGCTAAACACCGGGGAGCTGTTTTTT.

This rearrangement joins TRBV27 to TRBJ1-4; D is unclear. The CDR3 runs 12 residues. Trimming removed 4 bases at V and 8 bases at J, with 8 bases between. Germline lookup yields CDR1 MNHEY and CDR2 SMNVEV (reference sequence). The CDR3 region is CASSWSGEKLFF. In DNA, the CDR3 is TGTGCCAGCAGTTGGTCAGGAGAAAAACTGTTTTTT.